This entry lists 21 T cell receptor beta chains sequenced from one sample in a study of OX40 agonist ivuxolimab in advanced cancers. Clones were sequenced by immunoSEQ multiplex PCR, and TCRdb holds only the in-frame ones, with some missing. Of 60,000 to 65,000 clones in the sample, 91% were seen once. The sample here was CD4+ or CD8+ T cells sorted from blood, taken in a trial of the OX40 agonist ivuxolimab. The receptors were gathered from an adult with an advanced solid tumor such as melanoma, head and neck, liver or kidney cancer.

DNA of the CDR3: TGCGCCAGCAGCCAAGAAGGGGTAGCGGGACCGCTCTACGAGCAGTACTTC. Translation: CASSQEGVAGPLYEQYF. V usage is TRBV4-1 and J usage is TRBJ2-7; 8 bases map to TRBD2. CDR3 length: 17 residues. Losses at the gene ends were 0 bases for V and 3 bases for J; bases not matched to a gene: 10. Per the germline V gene, CDR1 is MGHRA and CDR2 is YSYEKL.

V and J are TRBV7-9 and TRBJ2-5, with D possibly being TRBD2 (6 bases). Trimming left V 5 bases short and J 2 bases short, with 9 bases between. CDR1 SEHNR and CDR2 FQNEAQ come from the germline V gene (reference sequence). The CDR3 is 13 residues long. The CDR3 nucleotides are TGTGCCAGCAGCAGGGACTTGCAAGAGACCCAGTACTTC. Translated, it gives CASSRDLQETQYF.

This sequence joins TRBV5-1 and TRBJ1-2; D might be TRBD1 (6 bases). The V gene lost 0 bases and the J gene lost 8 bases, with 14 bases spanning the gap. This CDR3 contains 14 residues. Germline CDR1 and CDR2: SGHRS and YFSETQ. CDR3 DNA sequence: TGCGCCAGCAGCTTGGCTACTAACAGGGAAGGCTACACCTTC. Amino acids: CASSLATNREGYTF.

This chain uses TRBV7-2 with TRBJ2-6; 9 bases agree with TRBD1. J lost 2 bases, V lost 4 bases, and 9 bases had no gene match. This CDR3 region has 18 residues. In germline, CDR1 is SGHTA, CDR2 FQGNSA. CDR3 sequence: CASSSFPWDRAGANVLTF. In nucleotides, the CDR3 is TGTGCCAGCAGCTCCTTCCCCTGGGACAGGGCTGGGGCCAACGTCCTGACTTTC. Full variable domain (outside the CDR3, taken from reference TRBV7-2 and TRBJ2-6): GAGVSQSPSNKVTEKGKDVELRCDPISGHTALYWYRQSLGQGLEFLIYFQGNSAPDKSGLPSDRFSAERTGGSVSTLTIQRTQQEDSAVYLCASSSFPWDRAGANVLTFGAGSRLTVL.

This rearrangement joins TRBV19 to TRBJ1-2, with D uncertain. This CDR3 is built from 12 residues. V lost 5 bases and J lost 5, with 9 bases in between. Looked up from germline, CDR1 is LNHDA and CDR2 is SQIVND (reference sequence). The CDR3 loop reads CASSDGWYGYTF. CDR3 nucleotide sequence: TGTGCCAGTAGTGATGGTTGGTATGGCTACACCTTC. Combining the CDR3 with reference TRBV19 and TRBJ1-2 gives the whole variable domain DGGITQSPKYLFRKEGQNVTLSCEQNLNHDAMYWYRQDPGQGLRLIYYSQIVNDFQKGDIAEGYSVSREKKESFPLTVTSAQKNPTAFYLCASSDGWYGYTFGSGTRLTVV.

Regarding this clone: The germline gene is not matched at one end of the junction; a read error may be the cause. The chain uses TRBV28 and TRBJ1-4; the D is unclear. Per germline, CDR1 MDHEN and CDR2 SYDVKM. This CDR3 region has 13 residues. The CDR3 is CATRRGAAETLFF. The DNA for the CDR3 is TGTGCCACGCGTCGTGGAGCGGCCGAAACACTGTTTTTT. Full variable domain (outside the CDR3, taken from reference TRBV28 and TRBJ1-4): DVKVTQSSRYLVKRTGEKVFLECVQDMDHENMFWYRQDPGLGLRLIYFSYDVKMKEKGDIPEGYSVSREKKERFSLILESASTNQTSMYLCATRRGAAETLFFGSGTQLSVL.

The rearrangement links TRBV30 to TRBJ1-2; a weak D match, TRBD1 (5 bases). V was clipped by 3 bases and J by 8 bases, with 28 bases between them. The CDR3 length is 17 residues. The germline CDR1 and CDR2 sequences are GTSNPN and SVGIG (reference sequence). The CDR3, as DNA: TGTGCCTGGAGCCACACCTCCCCGGGACGGAGGGTATGGGGCTACACCTTC. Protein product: CAWSHTSPGRRVWGYTF.

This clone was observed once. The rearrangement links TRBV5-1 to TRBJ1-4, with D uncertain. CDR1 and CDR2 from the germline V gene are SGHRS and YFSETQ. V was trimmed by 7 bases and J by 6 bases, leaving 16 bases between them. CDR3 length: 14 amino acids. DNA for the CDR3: TGCGCCAGCCGAAGAGAATATGTGGATGAAAAACTGTTTTTT. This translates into CASRREYVDEKLFF.

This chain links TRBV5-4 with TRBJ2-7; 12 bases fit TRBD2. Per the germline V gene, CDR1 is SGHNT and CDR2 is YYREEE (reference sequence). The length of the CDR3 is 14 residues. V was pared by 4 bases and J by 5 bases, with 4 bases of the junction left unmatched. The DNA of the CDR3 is TGTGCCAGCAGCCCGACTAGCGGGAGTGACGAGCAGTACTTC. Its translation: CASSPTSGSDEQYF. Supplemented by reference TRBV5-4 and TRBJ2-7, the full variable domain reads ETGVTQSPTHLIKTRGQQVTLRCSSQSGHNTVSWYQQALGQGPQFIFQYYREEENGRGNFPPRFSGLQFPNYSSELNVNALELDDSALYLCASSPTSGSDEQYFGPGTRLTVT.

The CDR3 loop is CAIRGPDGETQYF. For the CDR3, the DNA is TGTGCCATCAGGGGCCCGGATGGGGAGACCCAGTACTTC. The chain combines TRBV10-3 with TRBJ2-5; D remains unclear. The V gene's germline CDR1 is ENHRY and CDR2 SYGVKD. The CDR3 extends over 13 amino acids. Trimming shortened V by 6 bases and J by 5 bases, and 13 bases separated the two germline ends.

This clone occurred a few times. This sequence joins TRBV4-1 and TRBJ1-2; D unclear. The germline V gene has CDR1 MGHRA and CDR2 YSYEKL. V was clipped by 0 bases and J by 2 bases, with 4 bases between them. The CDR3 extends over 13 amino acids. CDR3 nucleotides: TGCGCCAGCAGCCAAGAAGGGAACTATGGCTACACCTTC. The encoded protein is CASSQEGNYGYTF.

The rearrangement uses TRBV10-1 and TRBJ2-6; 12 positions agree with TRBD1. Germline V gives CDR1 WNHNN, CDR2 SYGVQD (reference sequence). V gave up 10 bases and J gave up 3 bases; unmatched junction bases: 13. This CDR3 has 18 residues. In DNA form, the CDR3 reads TGCGCCAACAGCCCCCCGGGACAGGGGGCGCTTGGGGCCAACGTCCTGACTTTC. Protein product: CANSPPGQGALGANVLTF.

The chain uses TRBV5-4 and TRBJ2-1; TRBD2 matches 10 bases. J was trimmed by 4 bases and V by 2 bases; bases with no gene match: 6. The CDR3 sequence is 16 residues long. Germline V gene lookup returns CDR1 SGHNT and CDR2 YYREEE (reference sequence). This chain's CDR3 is CASSLAGGQQYNEQFF. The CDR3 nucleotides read TGTGCCAGCAGCTTAGCGGGAGGGCAGCAATACAATGAGCAGTTCTTC.

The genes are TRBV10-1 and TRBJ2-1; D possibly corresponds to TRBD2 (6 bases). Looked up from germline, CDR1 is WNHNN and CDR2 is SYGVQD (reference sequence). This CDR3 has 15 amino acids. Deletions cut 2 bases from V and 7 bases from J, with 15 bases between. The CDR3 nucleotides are TGCGCCAGCAGTGAGAAGACGGGAGAGGTTAATGAGCAGTTCTTC. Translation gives CASSEKTGEVNEQFF.

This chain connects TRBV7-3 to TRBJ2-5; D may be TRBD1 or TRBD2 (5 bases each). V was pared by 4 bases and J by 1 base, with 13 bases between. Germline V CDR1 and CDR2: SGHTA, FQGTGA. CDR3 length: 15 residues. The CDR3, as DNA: TGTGCCAGCAGCTCACGGGGACGGCCCCAAGAGACCCAGTACTTC. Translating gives CASSSRGRPQETQYF.

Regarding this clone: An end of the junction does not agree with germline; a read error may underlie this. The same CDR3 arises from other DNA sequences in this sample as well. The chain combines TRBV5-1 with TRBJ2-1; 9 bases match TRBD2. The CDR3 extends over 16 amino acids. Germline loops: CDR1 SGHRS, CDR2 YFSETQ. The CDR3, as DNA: TGCGCCAGTAGCTTGGTGGTCGCGGGAGGGTACAATGAGCAGTTCTTC. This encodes CASSLVVAGGYNEQFF.

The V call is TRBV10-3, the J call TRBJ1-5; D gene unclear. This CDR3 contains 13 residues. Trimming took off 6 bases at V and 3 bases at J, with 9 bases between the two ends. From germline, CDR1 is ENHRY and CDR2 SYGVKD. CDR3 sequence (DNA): TGTGCCATCAGGAGGGAAGTCAATCAGCCCCAGCATTTT. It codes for CAIRREVNQPQHF.

CDR3 amino acids: CASSAVPSTGNTDTQYF. The CDR3 DNA reads as TGTGCCAGCAGTGCGGTACCCAGTACAGGAAACACAGATACGCAGTATTTT. This rearrangement joins TRBV6-4 to TRBJ2-3, with D tentatively TRBD1 (5 bases). The germline V and J ends were trimmed by 4 bases and 2 bases, with 19 bases remaining between them. This CDR3 has 17 residues. Germline CDR1 and CDR2: MRHNA and SNTAGT.

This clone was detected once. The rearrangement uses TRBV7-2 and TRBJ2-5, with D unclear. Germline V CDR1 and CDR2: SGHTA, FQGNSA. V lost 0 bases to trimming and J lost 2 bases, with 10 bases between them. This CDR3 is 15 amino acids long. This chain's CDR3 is CASSLAGSSQETQYF. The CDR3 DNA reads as TGTGCCAGCAGCTTAGCCGGTTCTTCGCAAGAGACCCAGTACTTC.

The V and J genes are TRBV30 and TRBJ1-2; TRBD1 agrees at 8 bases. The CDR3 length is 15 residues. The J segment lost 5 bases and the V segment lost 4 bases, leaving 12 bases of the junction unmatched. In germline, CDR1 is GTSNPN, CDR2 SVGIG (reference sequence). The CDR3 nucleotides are TGTGCCTGGACAGGGGGCCCCCAGCGCGCTTATGGCTACACCTTC. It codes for CAWTGGPQRAYGYTF.

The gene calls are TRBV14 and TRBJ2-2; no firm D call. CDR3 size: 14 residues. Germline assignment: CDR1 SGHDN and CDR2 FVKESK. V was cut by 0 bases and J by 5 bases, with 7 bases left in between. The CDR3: CASSQDLGTGELFF. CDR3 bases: TGTGCCAGCAGCCAAGACCTAGGTACCGGGGAGCTGTTTTTT.